These 20 T cell receptor beta chains share one sample of origin, sequenced in a study of cytomegalovirus exposure and HLA in healthy donors listed by TCRdb under 2017. Libraries were prepared through the immunoSEQ multiplex PCR assay. For the multiplex PCR, a mixture combining 60 forward primers for TCR Vbeta segments and 13 reverse primers for TCR Jbeta segments was used. TCRdb holds this immuneACCESS table with in-frame rearrangements only. Some clones are missing; in checked studies, unresolved V genes explain under half, and the rest has no known cause. For this sample there are under 150,000 clones; around 78% appear just once. Approximately 3.5% of the sample is taken by the ten largest. Sequenced sample: PBMCs. All receptors derive from a woman in her twenties or thirties in good health and CMV-seropositive.

The V call is TRBV7-9, the J call TRBJ1-2; maybe TRBD1 (5 bases). Germline V gene data show CDR1 as SEHNR and CDR2 as FQNEAQ (reference sequence). Trimming stripped 1 base from V and 6 bases from J, with 15 bases between. The CDR3 is 15 amino acids. CDR3: CASSLGAGMIDGYTF. The CDR3 bases are TGTGCCAGCAGCTTAGGTGCAGGGATGATCGATGGCTACACCTTC.

This clone was found a few times. V and J are TRBV5-1 and TRBJ1-1; 9 bases are a match to TRBD1. After removal of 1 base from V and 6 bases from J, the junction contained 7 bases not matched to a gene. The CDR3 covers 15 residues. CDR1 and CDR2 (germline): SGHRS, YFSETQ. Written as DNA, the CDR3 is TGCGCCAGCAGCTTGTTTACAGGGGGCGATCCTGAAGCTTTCTTT. Protein product: CASSLFTGGDPEAFF.

This clone was picked up one time. This rearrangement joins TRBV4-2 to TRBJ2-3; D call uncertain. Trimming pared 0 bases from V and 0 bases from J, leaving 13 bases between. This CDR3 contains 17 residues. The germline V gene encodes CDR1 LGHNA and CDR2 YNFKEQ. CDR3 DNA: TGTGCCAGCAGCCAAGAGAGGATTTTAGGAAGCACAGATACGCAGTATTTT. Its protein is CASSQERILGSTDTQYF.

The chain uses TRBV7-2 and TRBJ2-3, with 8 positions matching TRBD2. The CDR3 is 16 amino acids. Per the germline V gene, CDR1 is SGHTA and CDR2 is FQGNSA. The ends lost 5 bases at V and 4 bases at J; junction bases unmatched: 11. In nucleotides, the CDR3 is TGTGCCAGCAGCCCACTCCGGGGGGGCAATTCAGATACGCAGTATTTT. Its protein is CASSPLRGGNSDTQYF.

The chain is built from TRBV5-6 and TRBJ2-2; 10 bases map to TRBD1. The CDR3 has 15 residues. V trimming: 4 bases; J trimming: 6 bases; junction bases outside the gene matches: 6. The germline V gene encodes CDR1 SGHDT and CDR2 YYEEEE. DNA for the CDR3: TGTGCCAGCAGCCCACGGACAGGGGGGGCCGGGGAGCTGTTTTTT. Its protein product is CASSPRTGGAGELFF.

The rearrangement joins TRBV28 to TRBJ2-3; TRBD2 aligns across 14 bases. Germline CDR1 MDHEN, CDR2 SYDVKM. The V segment lost 8 bases and the J segment 2 bases; nucleotides outside the gene matches: 6. This CDR3 has 16 residues. The CDR3 is CASDSGLAGDTDTQYF. The CDR3 coding sequence is TGTGCCAGCGACTCGGGACTAGCGGGGGACACAGATACGCAGTATTTT.

The J gene is TRBJ1-2, the V gene TRBV15, with 9 positions matching TRBD1. Unmatched junction bases numbered 5, after V lost 1 base and J lost 5 bases. The CDR3 has 15 amino acids. The germline gives CDR1 LNHNV, CDR2 YYDKDF (reference sequence). The CDR3 reads CATSRATGGGYGYTF. For the CDR3, the DNA is TGTGCCACCAGCAGAGCCACAGGGGGCGGGTATGGCTACACCTTC. The full variable domain, in which reference TRBV15 and TRBJ1-2 provide the parts outside the CDR3, is DAMVIQNPRYQVTQFGKPVTLSCSQTLNHNVMYWYQQKSSQAPKLLFHYYDKDFNNEADTPDNFQSRRPNTSFCFLDIRSPGLGDTAMYLCATSRATGGGYGYTFGSGTRLTVV.

This chain uses TRBV2 with TRBJ2-5, with D tentatively TRBD2 (6 bases). Trimming stripped 7 bases from V and 4 bases from J, with 19 bases between. Germline-derived CDR1 and CDR2 are SNHLY and FYNNEI. This CDR3 has 15 amino acids. The CDR3 DNA is TGTGCCAGCAAACAAGACGACACGGGACTAGAGACCCAGTACTTC. Translation: CASKQDDTGLETQYF. Together with reference TRBV2 and TRBJ2-5, the CDR3 gives the full variable domain: EPEVTQTPSHQVTQMGQEVILRCVPISNHLYFYWYRQILGQKVEFLVSFYNNEISEKSEIFDDQFSVERPDGSNFTLKIRSTKLEDSAMYFCASKQDDTGLETQYFGPGTRLLVL.

The genes are TRBV4-1 and TRBJ1-3; 9 nucleotides agree with TRBD1. Germline-derived CDR1 and CDR2 are MGHRA and YSYEKL. This CDR3 comprises 17 residues. The J segment lost 2 bases and the V segment lost 4 bases, leaving 9 bases of the junction unmatched. In DNA form, the CDR3 reads TGCGCCAGCAGCCCGGGGGGAAACAGGGGGCCTGGAAACACCATATATTTT. The encoded protein is CASSPGGNRGPGNTIYF.

V is TRBV18 and J is TRBJ1-5, with D perhaps matching TRBD1 (6 bases). V gave up 3 bases and J gave up 5 bases, with 26 bases separating them. Germline V gene data show CDR1 as KGHSH and CDR2 as LQKENI. This CDR3 comprises 19 residues. The CDR3 nucleotides read TGTGCCAGCTCACCGCAACGATGGGTGGACAGAATCATCGATCAGCCCCAGCATTTT. Protein: CASSPQRWVDRIIDQPQHF.

The sample holds a few counts of this clone. The chain uses TRBV4-1 and TRBJ2-5; D not resolved. Per germline, CDR1 MGHRA and CDR2 YSYEKL. V was clipped by 0 bases and J by 2 bases, with 13 bases between them. This CDR3 has 16 residues. CDR3 protein: CASSQDRYSLQETQYF. For the CDR3, the DNA is TGCGCCAGCAGCCAAGATCGGTACAGTCTTCAAGAGACCCAGTACTTC.

This chain joins TRBV5-1 and TRBJ2-6; possibly TRBD1 for D (6 bases). The V gene's germline CDR1 is SGHRS and CDR2 YFSETQ. Deletions cut 4 bases from V and 0 bases from J, with 11 bases between. This CDR3 has 16 amino acids. The CDR3 here is CASSKGQSSGANVLTF. CDR3 nucleotide sequence: TGCGCCAGCAGCAAGGGACAAAGCTCTGGGGCCAACGTCCTGACTTTC.

The V gene is TRBV19, the J gene TRBJ1-5; 9 nucleotides align to TRBD1. J gave up 0 bases and V 5 bases, and 8 bases lay outside the gene matches. The CDR3 contains 17 residues. Germline lookup yields CDR1 LNHDA and CDR2 SQIVND (reference sequence). The CDR3 region has the DNA TGTGCCAGTAGTTCACTCGACAGGGGGAATAGCAATCAGCCCCAGCATTTT. As protein: CASSSLDRGNSNQPQHF.

The chain has TRBV2 and TRBJ1-2, with D uncertain. This CDR3 contains 13 residues. V was clipped by 5 bases and J by 8 bases, with 15 bases between them. Germline CDR1 SNHLY, CDR2 FYNNEI. The DNA of the CDR3 is TGTGCCAGCAGTAGAAAATCCGGGTGGGGCTACACCTTC. The encoded protein is CASSRKSGWGYTF.

The chain carries TRBV11-3 and TRBJ2-1; no clear D. V lost 6 bases and J lost 4, with 13 bases in between. The CDR3 totals 14 residues. From germline, CDR1 is SGHNT and CDR2 YENEEA. The CDR3 nucleotides are TGTGCCAGCAGTCCCAAGGCAGGTTACAATGAGCAGTTCTTC. As protein: CASSPKAGYNEQFF.

The chain combines TRBV5-4 with TRBJ2-2; 11 bases are shared with TRBD1. Trimming at V came to 4 bases and at J to 6 bases, leaving 5 bases not matched to a gene. Germline V gives CDR1 SGHNT, CDR2 YYREEE (reference sequence). The CDR3 is made up of 15 amino acids. The CDR3 DNA follows: TGTGCCAGCAGCCCCGGACAGGGGGCGTCCGGGGAGCTGTTTTTT. As protein: CASSPGQGASGELFF.

J is TRBJ1-4 and V is TRBV6-4, with D possibly TRBD1 on 5 matching bases. This CDR3 contains 17 residues. CDR1 is MRHNA and CDR2 is SNTAGT in the germline V gene. The V end was cut by 0 bases, the J end by 0 bases, with 11 bases between. In DNA form, the CDR3 reads TGTGCCAGCAGTGACTCAACCGACAGATCAACTAATGAAAAACTGTTTTTT. Translated: CASSDSTDRSTNEKLFF.

As to this clone: Other nucleotide sequences from this sample produce the same CDR3. The chain links TRBV19 to TRBJ2-7; D remains ambiguous. Deletions cut 6 bases from V and 4 bases from J, with 10 bases between. The CDR3 extends over 12 amino acids. Germline V gene data show CDR1 as LNHDA and CDR2 as SQIVND (reference sequence). The CDR3: CASSGGHYEQYF. The CDR3 DNA follows: TGTGCCAGTAGCGGTGGGCATTACGAGCAGTACTTC.

V gene TRBV7-8 combines with J gene TRBJ2-7, with no clear D. V was trimmed by 5 bases and J by 7 bases, leaving 15 bases between them. CDR3 size: 13 residues. Looked up from germline, CDR1 is SGHVS and CDR2 is FQNEAQ. The CDR3 DNA reads TGTGCCAGCAGCCTTCGAAATACGGGTGAGCAGTACTTC. Its protein is CASSLRNTGEQYF.

J is TRBJ2-1 and V is TRBV6-1; 7 positions agree with TRBD2. The CDR3 has 14 residues. With V trimmed by 4 bases and J by 6 bases, 6 bases remained unmatched. The germline CDR1 and CDR2 sequences are MNHNS and SASEGT. The CDR3: CASSGLARGNEQFF. In DNA form, the CDR3 reads TGTGCCAGCAGTGGACTAGCCCGCGGCAATGAGCAGTTCTTC.